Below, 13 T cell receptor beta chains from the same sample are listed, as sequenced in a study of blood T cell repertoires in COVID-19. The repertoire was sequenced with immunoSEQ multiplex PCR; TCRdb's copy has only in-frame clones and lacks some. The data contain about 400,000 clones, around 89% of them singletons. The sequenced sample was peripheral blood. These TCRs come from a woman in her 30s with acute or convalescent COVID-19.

The CDR3 here is CASSLVLNSGNTIYF. In DNA form, the CDR3 reads TGTGCCAGCAGTCTTGTACTGAACTCTGGAAACACCATATATTTT. The chain employs TRBV6-5 and TRBJ1-3; D is unclear. Germline V CDR1 and CDR2: MNHEY, SVGAGI. The V and J ends lost 5 bases and 0 bases respectively, with 11 bases between them. CDR3 length: 15 residues.

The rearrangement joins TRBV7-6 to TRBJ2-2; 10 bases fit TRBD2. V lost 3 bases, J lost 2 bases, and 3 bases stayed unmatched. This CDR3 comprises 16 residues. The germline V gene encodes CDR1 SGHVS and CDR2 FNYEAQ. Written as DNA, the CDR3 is TGTGCCAGCAGCTTTCCTAGCGGGGGTAACACCGGGGAGCTGTTTTTT. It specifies CASSFPSGGNTGELFF.

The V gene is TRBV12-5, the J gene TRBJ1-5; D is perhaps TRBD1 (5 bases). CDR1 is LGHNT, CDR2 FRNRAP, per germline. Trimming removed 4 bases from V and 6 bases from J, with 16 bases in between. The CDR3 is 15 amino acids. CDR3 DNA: TGTGCTAGTGGTTCCCCCGGTTGGCAGGGTCAGCCCCAGCATTTT. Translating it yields CASGSPGWQGQPQHF.

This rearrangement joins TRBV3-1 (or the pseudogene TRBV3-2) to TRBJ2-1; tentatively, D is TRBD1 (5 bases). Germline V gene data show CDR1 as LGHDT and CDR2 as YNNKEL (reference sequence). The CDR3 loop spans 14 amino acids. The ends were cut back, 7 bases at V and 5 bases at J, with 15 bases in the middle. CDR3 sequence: CASKASGFNNEQFF. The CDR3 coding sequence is TGTGCCAGCAAGGCGTCAGGGTTTAACAATGAGCAGTTCTTC.

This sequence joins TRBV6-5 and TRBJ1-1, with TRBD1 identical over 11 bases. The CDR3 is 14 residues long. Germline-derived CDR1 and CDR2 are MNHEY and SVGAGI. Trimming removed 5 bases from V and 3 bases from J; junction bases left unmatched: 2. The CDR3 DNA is TGTGCCAGCAGTAGGGGACAGGGGGACACTGAAGCTTTCTTT. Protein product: CASSRGQGDTEAFF.

The CDR3: CASSLAFATSQTDTQYF. In DNA form, the CDR3 reads TGTGCCAGCAGCTTAGCTTTCGCCACATCACAAACAGATACGCAGTATTTT. The chain carries TRBV7-8 and TRBJ2-3; D is uncertain. The V and J ends lost 0 bases and 3 bases respectively, with 16 bases between them. The length of the CDR3 is 17 residues. Germline V CDR1 and CDR2: SGHVS, FQNEAQ.

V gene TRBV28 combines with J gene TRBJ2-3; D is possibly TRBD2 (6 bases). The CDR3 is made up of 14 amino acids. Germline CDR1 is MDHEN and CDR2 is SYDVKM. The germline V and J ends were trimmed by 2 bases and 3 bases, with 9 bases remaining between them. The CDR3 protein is CASSLAGPTDTQYF. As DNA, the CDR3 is TGTGCCAGCAGTTTAGCGGGGCCAACAGATACGCAGTATTTT. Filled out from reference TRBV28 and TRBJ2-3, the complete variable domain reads DVKVTQSSRYLVKRTGEKVFLECVQDMDHENMFWYRQDPGLGLRLIYFSYDVKMKEKGDIPEGYSVSREKKERFSLILESASTNQTSMYLCASSLAGPTDTQYFGPGTRLTVL.

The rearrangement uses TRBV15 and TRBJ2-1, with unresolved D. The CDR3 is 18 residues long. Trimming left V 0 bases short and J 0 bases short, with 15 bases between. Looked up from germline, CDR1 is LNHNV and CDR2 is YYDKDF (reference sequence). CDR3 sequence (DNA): TGTGCCACCAGCAGAGATATCCCCAGCTCTAGCTCCTACAATGAGCAGTTCTTC. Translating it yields CATSRDIPSSSSYNEQFF.

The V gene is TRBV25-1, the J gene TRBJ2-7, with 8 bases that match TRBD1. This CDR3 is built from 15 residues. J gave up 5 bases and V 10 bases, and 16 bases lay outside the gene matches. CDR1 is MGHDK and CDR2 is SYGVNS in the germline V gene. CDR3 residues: CATTRRAGGTDEQYF. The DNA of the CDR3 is TGTGCCACCACCCGGCGGGCAGGGGGCACCGACGAGCAGTACTTC.

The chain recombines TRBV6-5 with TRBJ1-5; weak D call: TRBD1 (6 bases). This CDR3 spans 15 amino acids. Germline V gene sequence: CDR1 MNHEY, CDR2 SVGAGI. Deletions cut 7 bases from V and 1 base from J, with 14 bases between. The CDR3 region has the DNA TGTGCCAGCATTCAGGGGCGCACCAGCAATCAGCCCCAGCATTTT. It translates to CASIQGRTSNQPQHF.

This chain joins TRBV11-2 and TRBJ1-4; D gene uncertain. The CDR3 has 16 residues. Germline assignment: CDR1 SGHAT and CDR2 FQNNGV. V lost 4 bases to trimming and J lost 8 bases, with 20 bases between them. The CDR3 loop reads CASSSTIVGVGEKLFF. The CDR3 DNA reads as TGTGCCAGCAGCTCAACCATAGTCGGGGTAGGAGAAAAACTGTTTTTT. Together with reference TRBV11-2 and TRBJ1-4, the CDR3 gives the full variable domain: EAGVAQSPRYKIIEKRQSVAFWCNPISGHATLYWYQQILGQGPKLLIQFQNNGVVDDSQLPKDRFSAERLKGVDSTLKIQPAKLEDSAVYLCASSSTIVGVGEKLFFGSGTQLSVL.

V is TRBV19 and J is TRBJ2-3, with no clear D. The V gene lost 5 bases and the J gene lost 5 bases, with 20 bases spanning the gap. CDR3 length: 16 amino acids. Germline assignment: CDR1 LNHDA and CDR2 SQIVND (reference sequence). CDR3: CASSYPSRGSLDTQYF. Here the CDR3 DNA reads TGTGCCAGTAGTTACCCCAGTAGAGGCTCTTTAGATACGCAGTATTTT.

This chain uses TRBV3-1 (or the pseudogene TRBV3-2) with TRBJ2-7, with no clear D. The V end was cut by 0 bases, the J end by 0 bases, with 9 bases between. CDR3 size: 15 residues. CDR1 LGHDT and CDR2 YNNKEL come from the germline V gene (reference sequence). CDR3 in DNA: TGTGCCAGCAGCCAAGAACTGGCTAGCTCCTACGAGCAGTACTTC. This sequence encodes CASSQELASSYEQYF.